Each of the 30 T cell receptor beta chains below was sequenced from the same sample in a study of T cells after yellow fever vaccination. TCRdb analysed the 5' RACE reads with MiXCR anew, one entry per CDR3 protein. This repertoire shows approximately 300,000 distinct CDR3 sequences, around 7.3% found once; its top ten account for roughly a sixth. This specimen consisted of PBMCs, obtained roughly seven weeks after the first yellow fever vaccination. These receptors originate from a man aged 18 to 29 who received the YFV17D yellow fever vaccine.

This clonotype was seen at least ten times. The rearrangement links TRBV7-9 to TRBJ1-1; D is unresolved. The CDR3 spans 13 residues. V dropped 7 bases and J dropped 1 base, with 10 bases sitting between them. CDR1 and CDR2 (germline): SEHNR, FQNEAQ (reference sequence). CDR3 amino acids: CASIKQPNTEAFF. CDR3 nucleotide sequence: TGTGCCAGCATTAAACAGCCGAACACTGAAGCTTTCTTT.

This clonotype was picked up many times. This sequence joins TRBV18 and TRBJ1-2, with 9 bases fitting TRBD1. Trimming cost V 3 bases and J 3 bases; bases outside gene matches: 5. CDR3 length equals 15 residues. CDR1 is KGHSH, CDR2 LQKENI, per germline. For the CDR3, the DNA is TGTGCCAGCTCACCTGGGACAGGGAACGACTATGGCTACACCTTC. It translates to CASSPGTGNDYGYTF. Variable domain in full (rest from reference TRBV18 and TRBJ1-2): NAGVMQNPRHLVRRRGQEARLRCSPMKGHSHVYWYRQLPEEGLKFMVYLQKENIIDESGMPKERFSAEFPKEGPSILRIQQVVRGDSAAYFCASSPGTGNDYGYTFGSGTRLTVV.

This clonotype was detected only a few times. The chain combines TRBV19 with TRBJ2-3, with a weak D call TRBD2 (7 bases). Germline V gene data show CDR1 as LNHDA and CDR2 as SQIVND (reference sequence). The CDR3 spans 13 residues. The V end was cut by 7 bases, the J end by 4 bases, with 12 bases between. As DNA, the CDR3 is TGTGCCAGTAATACGGGGGGCCCAGATACGCAGTATTTT. Encoded protein: CASNTGGPDTQYF. Full variable domain (outside the CDR3, taken from reference TRBV19 and TRBJ2-3): DGGITQSPKYLFRKEGQNVTLSCEQNLNHDAMYWYRQDPGQGLRLIYYSQIVNDFQKGDIAEGYSVSREKKESFPLTVTSAQKNPTAFYLCASNTGGPDTQYFGPGTRLTVL.

This clonotype has more than one count but fewer than ten. This chain uses TRBV6-2 or TRBV6-3 with TRBJ1-5; 8 bases fit TRBD1. The CDR3 has 15 amino acids. The germline V gene has CDR1 MNHEY and CDR2 SVGEGT. The ends lost 2 bases at V and 4 bases at J; junction bases unmatched: 4. The CDR3 DNA reads TGTGCCAGCAGTTACGGGACAGGTCTAAATCAGCCCCAGCATTTT. It translates to CASSYGTGLNQPQHF.

The rearrangement joins TRBV29-1 to TRBJ2-1; a possible D gene is TRBD1 (6 bases). The CDR3 has 16 residues. Germline CDR1 and CDR2: SQVTM and ANQGSEA. Trimming removed 7 bases from V and 4 bases from J, with 23 bases in between. The CDR3 bases are TGCAGCGCCGAATCAACAGGGTCGAAAACGTACAATGAGCAGTTCTTC. Its protein product is CSAESTGSKTYNEQFF.

This clonotype has at least ten counts. The chain carries TRBV7-2 and TRBJ1-5; 9 bases are shared with TRBD1. The CDR3 length is 14 residues. The junction had 7 bases not matched to a gene; V was cut back by 6 bases and J by 7 bases. The V gene's germline CDR1 is SGHTA and CDR2 FQGNSA. CDR3 sequence (DNA): TGTGCCAGCAGTAGGGACAGGGTAGGACAGCCCCAGCATTTT. Encoded protein: CASSRDRVGQPQHF.

The rearrangement uses TRBV20-1 and TRBJ1-2; no clear D. The germline V gene has CDR1 DFQATT and CDR2 SNEGSKA (reference sequence). The CDR3 extends over 17 amino acids. V lost 0 bases and J 4 bases, leaving 21 bases between the germline ends. In DNA form, the CDR3 reads TGCAGTGCTAGAGACCGTCTCGGAATGTCGGATCTCTATGGCTACACCTTC. Amino acids: CSARDRLGMSDLYGYTF.

The rearrangement uses TRBV14 and TRBJ1-1; D is unclear. V lost 6 bases to trimming and J lost 4 bases, with 12 bases between them. CDR1 is SGHDN, CDR2 FVKESK, per germline. The length of the CDR3 is 13 residues. CDR3 in DNA: TGTGCCAGCAGACGTATGACCTCCACTGAAGCTTTCTTT. Translating gives CASRRMTSTEAFF.

The chain employs TRBV5-1 and TRBJ2-7, with 7 positions matching TRBD2. Looked up from germline, CDR1 is SGHRS and CDR2 is YFSETQ. This CDR3 has 12 residues. V shed 4 bases and J 6 bases; nucleotides not matched to a gene: 4. The CDR3 coding sequence is TGCGCCAGCAGCCCCACGGGGGGCGAGCAGTACTTC. Translation: CASSPTGGEQYF.

The CDR3 loop is CASTLTGGRSGTYF. Here the CDR3 DNA reads TGTGCCAGCACTCTGACAGGGGGCAGATCCGGGACGTATTTT. The genes are TRBV6-2 or TRBV6-3 and TRBJ2-3; 10 bases are shared with TRBD1. Germline V gives CDR1 MNHEY, CDR2 SVGEGT. The CDR3 has 14 amino acids. Trimming took 7 bases from V and 14 from J; bases not matched to a gene: 15.

Points on this clonotype: This clone may be a read error of a much larger clone one base away. This chain connects TRBV6-1 to TRBJ1-2; the D gene is possibly TRBD1 (5 bases). This CDR3 comprises 14 residues. Per the germline V gene, CDR1 is MNHNS and CDR2 is SASEGT. Trimming cost V 4 bases and J 8 bases, with 17 bases left between them. The CDR3 sequence: CASSVTVLSQGYTF. CDR3 sequence (DNA): TGTGCCAGCAGTGTGACAGTCTTAAGTCAGGGCTACACCTTC.

The chain uses TRBV5-1 and TRBJ2-5, with D possibly being TRBD2 (5 bases). The germline V gene has CDR1 SGHRS and CDR2 YFSETQ. CDR3 length: 13 residues. The V end lost 4 bases, the J end lost 7 bases, and 14 bases lay between the germline ends. CDR3 DNA: TGCGCCAGCAGCGTCCTAGAGGGTGCGACCCAGTACTTC. Residues: CASSVLEGATQYF.

The J gene is TRBJ2-2, the V gene TRBV5-6; 7 bases are shared with TRBD1. J was trimmed by 7 bases and V by 4 bases; bases with no gene match: 4. CDR1 is SGHDT, CDR2 YYEEEE, per germline. This CDR3 contains 13 residues. The DNA of the CDR3 is TGTGCCAGCAGCCCGACAGGGATCGGGGAGCTGTTTTTT. Translated, it gives CASSPTGIGELFF.

V is TRBV4-1 and J is TRBJ2-2; 9 nucleotides line up with TRBD2. CDR3 length: 17 amino acids. Germline lookup yields CDR1 MGHRA and CDR2 YSYEKL. V lost 1 base, J lost 3 bases, and 6 bases stayed unmatched. CDR3 nucleotides: TGCGCCAGCAGCCAAGCCGTAGCGGGGGCACACACCGGGGAGCTGTTTTTT. It encodes CASSQAVAGAHTGELFF.

The V and J genes are TRBV3-1 and TRBJ2-7, with D maybe TRBD1 (5 bases). The CDR3 runs to 13 residues. Germline V gene data show CDR1 as LGHDT and CDR2 as YNNKEL (reference sequence). With 4 bases removed from V and 7 bases from J, the gap between germline ends came to 14 bases. The CDR3 reads CASSPQGIGEQYV. The CDR3 DNA sequence: TGTGCCAGCAGCCCGCAGGGTATAGGAGAGCAGTACGTC.

This chain connects TRBV20-1 to TRBJ2-3, with 12 bases aligning to TRBD2. The CDR3 is made up of 15 amino acids. V shed 6 bases, J shed 2 bases, and the junction held 6 bases outside the gene matches. Germline CDR1 reads DFQATT; CDR2 reads SNEGSKA (reference sequence). Here the CDR3 reads CSADGLAGNTDTQYF. In DNA, the CDR3 is TGCAGTGCCGATGGACTAGCGGGGAACACAGATACGCAGTATTTT.

In this sample, this clonotype turned up a few times. The rearrangement uses TRBV5-1 and TRBJ2-7, with a possible D match to TRBD1 (6 bases). Trimming removed 5 bases from V and 3 bases from J, with 21 bases in between. Per germline, CDR1 SGHRS and CDR2 YFSETQ. The CDR3 covers 16 residues. CDR3 coding DNA: TGCGCCAGCAGTTTATACTCGACAGGCGGATTCTACGAGCAGTACTTC. Encoded protein: CASSLYSTGGFYEQYF.

This clonotype was detected many times. The chain uses TRBV5-1 and TRBJ1-1; 7 bases are a match to TRBD1. In germline, CDR1 is SGHRS, CDR2 YFSETQ. The V segment lost 5 bases and the J segment 0 bases; nucleotides outside the gene matches: 4. This CDR3 region has 14 residues. Here the CDR3 reads CASRRDSMNTEAFF. CDR3 bases: TGCGCCAGCAGGCGGGACAGCATGAACACTGAAGCTTTCTTT.

V usage is TRBV6-1 and J usage is TRBJ2-2, with D possibly matching TRBD1 (6 bases). The germline V gene encodes CDR1 MNHNS and CDR2 SASEGT. CDR3 length equals 18 residues. Trimming left V 5 bases short and J 0 bases short, with 19 bases between. For the CDR3, the DNA is TGTGCCAGCAGTCCTCACGGACAGACCATGGCGAACACCGGGGAGCTGTTTTTT. Translating gives CASSPHGQTMANTGELFF.

This clonotype was picked up many times. The chain combines TRBV13 with TRBJ2-6; 7 bases are a match to TRBD2. CDR1 PRHDT and CDR2 FYEKMQ come from the germline V gene (reference sequence). J gave up 4 bases and V 5 bases, and 5 bases lay outside the gene matches. CDR3 length: 15 amino acids. The CDR3 DNA sequence: TGTGCCAGCAGCGCCCTGACTAGCGGGGCCAACGTCCTGACTTTC. This codes for CASSALTSGANVLTF.

The chain has TRBV7-8 and TRBJ2-1, with 8 positions matching TRBD2. The V gene end was trimmed by 5 bases and the J gene end by 10 bases; junction bases not matched to a gene: 19. Germline V gene data show CDR1 as SGHVS and CDR2 as FQNEAQ. The CDR3 runs 17 residues. The CDR3 DNA sequence: TGTGCCAGCAGCCCTACTAGGCGAGCGGGGGTACAATGGGAGCAGTTCTTC. It codes for CASSPTRRAGVQWEQFF.

The chain uses TRBV5-6 and TRBJ1-2, with D uncertain. Germline CDR1 reads SGHDT; CDR2 reads YYEEEE. There are 13 residues in the CDR3. V was pared by 3 bases and J by 4 bases, with 10 bases between. Here the CDR3 reads CASSSDGPYGYTF. The CDR3 DNA is TGTGCCAGCAGCTCTGACGGACCCTATGGCTACACCTTC.

The J gene is TRBJ2-7, the V gene TRBV3-1; D ambiguous. Germline CDR1 is LGHDT and CDR2 is YNNKEL (reference sequence). Trimming left V 1 base short and J 6 bases short, with 13 bases between. This CDR3 contains 14 residues. This CDR3 is CASSQGLITTEQYF. CDR3 sequence (DNA): TGTGCCAGCAGCCAAGGACTCATAACCACCGAGCAGTACTTC.

Only a few counts were recorded for this clonotype. V and J are TRBV12-3 or TRBV12-4 and TRBJ2-3; 11 bases map to TRBD2. The V and J ends lost 6 bases and 4 bases, in that order; junction bases with no gene match: 9. CDR3 size: 16 residues. The CDR3 reads CASSPEVAGGADTQYF. In nucleotides, the CDR3 is TGTGCCAGCAGCCCCGAAGTAGCGGGGGGGGCAGATACGCAGTATTTT.

This clonotype was counted only a few times. V and J are TRBV10-3 and TRBJ2-1; 9 positions agree with TRBD1. J lost 5 bases, V lost 2 bases, and 7 bases had no gene match. From germline, CDR1 is ENHRY and CDR2 SYGVKD. The CDR3 is 16 amino acids. This CDR3 is CAISEKRQGVNNEQFF. The CDR3 bases are TGTGCCATCAGTGAGAAACGACAGGGGGTAAACAATGAGCAGTTCTTC.

This clonotype was detected ten times or more. The chain carries TRBV20-1 and TRBJ2-3; D unresolved. The germline gives CDR1 DFQATT, CDR2 SNEGSKA (reference sequence). CDR3 length: 11 amino acids. Trimming stripped 4 bases from V and 6 bases from J, with 8 bases between. The chain's CDR3 is CSATLGDTQYF. Here the CDR3 DNA reads TGCAGTGCTACCTTAGGGGATACGCAGTATTTT.

This clonotype was counted many times. The rearrangement uses TRBV4-3 and TRBJ2-3; tentatively, D is TRBD2 (5 bases). Between the trimmed V and J ends, which lost 0 bases and 7 bases, there was a span of 11 bases. Germline V gives CDR1 LGHNA, CDR2 YSLEER. This CDR3 is 14 amino acids long. The CDR3: CASSQDRAGYTQYF. Here the CDR3 DNA reads TGCGCCAGCAGCCAAGATCGGGCGGGTTATACGCAGTATTTT.

CDR3 nucleotides: TGTGCCAGCAGCCAACTCCCTAGCGGGGGGCGGAATGAGCAGTTCTTC. Translated: CASSQLPSGGRNEQFF. The J gene is TRBJ2-1, the V gene TRBV4-2; 11 bases align to TRBD2. The V and J ends lost 2 bases and 7 bases, in that order; junction bases with no gene match: 7. Germline V gene sequence: CDR1 LGHNA, CDR2 YNFKEQ. The CDR3 consists of 16 residues.

This clonotype has a count of ten or more. This rearrangement joins TRBV7-6 to TRBJ2-3, with TRBD1 matching over 9 bases. The V and J ends lost 5 bases and 4 bases, in that order; junction bases with no gene match: 7. In germline, CDR1 is SGHVS, CDR2 FNYEAQ. This CDR3 comprises 15 residues. Here the CDR3 DNA reads TGTGCCAGCAGCAAAGGACAGGGGAGGCCAGATACGCAGTATTTT. Translated: CASSKGQGRPDTQYF. The full variable domain, completed using reference TRBV7-6 and TRBJ2-3, is GAGVSQSPRYKVTKRGQDVALRCDPISGHVSLYWYRQALGQGPEFLTYFNYEAQQDKSGLPNDRFSAERPEGSISTLTIQRTEQRDSAMYRCASSKGQGRPDTQYFGPGTRLTVL.

This clonotype was seen a handful of times. Here the CDR3 DNA reads TGTGCCAGCAGTGACTCGGGGGGAAACACAGATACGCAGTATTTT. It yields the protein CASSDSGGNTDTQYF. The chain links TRBV6-4 to TRBJ2-3, with D perhaps TRBD2 (6 bases). The germline V gene encodes CDR1 MRHNA and CDR2 SNTAGT. The CDR3 contains 15 residues. Trimming removed 0 bases at V and 2 bases at J, with 9 bases between.